These 15 T cell receptor beta chains originate from one sample sequenced in a study of blood T cell repertoires in COVID-19. This table comes from immunoSEQ multiplex PCR, and its TCRdb copy is limited to in-frame clones, with some not included. Here the sample spans around 700,000 clones, approximately 90% being singletons. The sequencing sample was made of peripheral blood. The origin of the receptors is a young woman with acute or convalescent COVID-19.

The chain couples TRBV19 to TRBJ1-2; D is unresolved. The CDR3 is 13 residues long. Germline V gene lookup returns CDR1 LNHDA and CDR2 SQIVND (reference sequence). The germline V and J ends were trimmed by 1 base and 7 bases, with 10 bases remaining between them. This chain's CDR3 is CASSIVAGFGYTF. CDR3 DNA sequence: TGTGCCAGTAGTATAGTCGCGGGGTTTGGCTACACCTTC.

This clone came up once. The chain uses TRBV3-1 (or the pseudogene TRBV3-2) and TRBJ1-1; TRBD1 matches 8 bases. There are 17 residues in the CDR3. The ends lost 4 bases at V and 5 bases at J; junction bases unmatched: 15. Germline V lookup: CDR1 LGHDT, CDR2 YNNKEL (reference sequence). CDR3 in DNA: TGTGCCAGCAGCCTCTCGACAGGGGACAGGCCGGGGACTGAAGCTTTCTTT. Its protein product is CASSLSTGDRPGTEAFF.

This chain's CDR3 is CASSQAAGATGNTIYF. CDR3 sequence (DNA): TGTGCCAGCAGCCAAGCGGCGGGGGCAACTGGAAACACCATATATTTT. This sequence joins TRBV4-2 and TRBJ1-3; possible D gene TRBD1, 6 bases. The germline gives CDR1 LGHNA, CDR2 YNFKEQ. Trimming removed 1 base at V and 2 bases at J, with 12 bases between. The length of the CDR3 is 16 residues.

The sample holds a few counts of this clone. The rearrangement links TRBV5-6 to TRBJ2-7; D perhaps matches TRBD2 (5 bases). Germline V gene lookup returns CDR1 SGHDT and CDR2 YYEEEE. CDR3 length: 14 residues. Trimming stripped 4 bases from V and 3 bases from J, with 14 bases between. The CDR3 DNA follows: TGTGCCAGCAGCCCCCGGGGAGTAAGCTACGAGCAGTACTTC. Its protein product is CASSPRGVSYEQYF.

In its sample, this clone was seen once. The chain links TRBV19 to TRBJ1-2; TRBD1 agrees at 8 bases. CDR3 size: 14 residues. Germline V gives CDR1 LNHDA, CDR2 SQIVND (reference sequence). Unmatched junction bases numbered 10, after V lost 7 bases and J lost 6 bases. CDR3 protein: CASTTGDSLNGYTF. CDR3 sequence (DNA): TGTGCCAGTACGACAGGGGACTCCTTAAATGGCTACACCTTC.

The rearrangement joins TRBV27 to TRBJ1-1; D perhaps matches TRBD1 (6 bases). The CDR3 contains 16 residues. Trimming cost V 6 bases and J 0 bases, with 17 bases left between them. Germline V gives CDR1 MNHEY, CDR2 SMNVEV (reference sequence). CDR3 protein: CASSTGRGSMNTEAFF. CDR3 DNA: TGTGCCAGCAGCACAGGCAGGGGATCGATGAACACTGAAGCTTTCTTT.

J is TRBJ1-6 and V is TRBV19; 7 nucleotides agree with TRBD1. The length of the CDR3 is 14 residues. The germline V gene encodes CDR1 LNHDA and CDR2 SQIVND (reference sequence). The V segment lost 4 bases and the J segment 10 bases; nucleotides outside the gene matches: 7. This chain's CDR3 is CASSNDRAYSPLHF. The CDR3 coding sequence is TGTGCCAGTAGTAACGACAGGGCTTACTCACCCCTCCACTTT.

The V gene is TRBV11-2, the J gene TRBJ1-1, with D uncertain. Trimming took 6 bases from V and 1 from J, leaving 9 bases between them. This CDR3 contains 13 residues. The germline V gene encodes CDR1 SGHAT and CDR2 FQNNGV. CDR3 in amino acids: CASSHGENTEAFF. CDR3 DNA sequence: TGTGCCAGCAGTCATGGAGAGAACACTGAAGCTTTCTTT.

The V gene is TRBV15, the J gene TRBJ1-3; D gene uncertain. V lost 5 bases and J lost 0, with 8 bases in between. This CDR3 contains 14 residues. Germline CDR1 is LNHNV and CDR2 is YYDKDF (reference sequence). CDR3 sequence: CATSGGSSGNTIYF. The CDR3 region has the DNA TGTGCCACCAGCGGTGGGAGCTCTGGAAACACCATATATTTT.

J is TRBJ2-6 and V is TRBV2; D is perhaps TRBD1 (6 bases). The CDR3 runs 18 residues. Germline V gene data show CDR1 as SNHLY and CDR2 as FYNNEI. V was cut by 6 bases and J by 1 base, with 19 bases left in between. The CDR3 sequence is CASSYNRVRGSGANVLTF. The CDR3 DNA is TGTGCCAGCAGCTATAACAGGGTGCGAGGTTCTGGGGCCAACGTCCTGACTTTC.

The V call is TRBV12-3 or TRBV12-4, the J call TRBJ1-3; D unclear. The CDR3 is 11 residues long. Here the CDR3 reads CALEAGNTIYF. The CDR3 DNA reads as TGTGCTCTAGAGGCCGGAAACACCATATATTTT.

The gene calls are TRBV5-6 and TRBJ2-2; 10 bases map to TRBD2. CDR1 and CDR2 from the germline V gene are SGHDT and YYEEEE. The length of the CDR3 is 17 residues. The J segment lost 3 bases and the V segment lost 0 bases, leaving 5 bases of the junction unmatched. Here the CDR3 reads CASSLVASGGHTGELFF. CDR3 bases: TGTGCCAGCAGCTTGGTGGCTAGCGGGGGACACACCGGGGAGCTGTTTTTT.

The rearrangement links TRBV12-3 or TRBV12-4 to TRBJ1-1; the D gene is possibly TRBD1 (5 bases). V was cut by 4 bases and J by 0 bases, with 6 bases left in between. The CDR3 length is 13 residues. The DNA of the CDR3 is TGTGCCAGCAGTTCAGGGATGAACACTGAAGCTTTCTTT. Translation: CASSSGMNTEAFF.

This chain connects TRBV7-9 to TRBJ1-5; 9 bases line up with TRBD1. The CDR3 has 16 amino acids. J was trimmed by 6 bases and V by 2 bases; bases with no gene match: 8. Per germline, CDR1 SEHNR and CDR2 FQNEAQ (reference sequence). The CDR3 loop is CASSLFPGQGGQPQHF. For the CDR3, the DNA is TGTGCCAGCAGCTTATTTCCGGGACAGGGTGGTCAGCCCCAGCATTTT.

The J gene is TRBJ1-4, the V gene TRBV11-2; TRBD1 agrees at 8 bases. The ends lost 1 base at V and 4 bases at J; junction bases unmatched: 5. Germline loops: CDR1 SGHAT, CDR2 FQNNGV. This CDR3 spans 16 amino acids. For the CDR3, the DNA is TGTGCCAGCAGCTTAGCGGGACAGGCCATTAATGAAAAACTGTTTTTT. Its protein is CASSLAGQAINEKLFF.